The 25 T cell receptor beta chains given below trace back to one sample, sequenced in a study of blood T cell repertoires in COVID-19 (dated by TCRdb to the early 2020s). Library construction relied on the immunoSEQ multiplex PCR assay. Drawn from immuneACCESS, this table holds only the in-frame rearrangements with V and J called that TCRdb kept. Clones are partly lost; checked studies trace under half to an unresolved V gene and leave the rest unexplained. The sample table lists 200,000 to 250,000 clones, around 80% of them with a count of one. The ten largest clones take up about 15% of the sample. What was sequenced was PBMCs or T cells enriched from blood (not recorded which). These receptors were collected from a man aged 40-50 years who had recovered from COVID-19.

The chain employs TRBV14 and TRBJ1-1; no reliable D call. The CDR3 loop spans 13 amino acids. With 0 bases removed from V and 12 bases from J, the gap between germline ends came to 14 bases. Germline CDR1 reads SGHDN; CDR2 reads FVKESK. CDR3 amino acids: CASSQDLSLGTFF. The CDR3 nucleotides are TGTGCCAGCAGCCAAGACTTGAGCTTGGGCACTTTCTTT.

V is TRBV19 and J is TRBJ1-6; D is undetermined. CDR3 length equals 16 residues. The germline V gene encodes CDR1 LNHDA and CDR2 SQIVND (reference sequence). The germline V and J ends were trimmed by 1 base and 0 bases, with 7 bases remaining between them. The CDR3 reads CASSIVLSSYNSPLHF. CDR3 coding DNA: TGTGCCAGTAGTATAGTATTGAGCTCCTATAATTCACCCCTCCACTTT.

V usage is TRBV18 and J usage is TRBJ2-3, with 7 bases that match TRBD2. After removal of 0 bases from V and 1 base from J, the junction contained 7 bases not matched to a gene. Per germline, CDR1 KGHSH and CDR2 LQKENI. The CDR3 is 17 amino acids. The CDR3 DNA sequence: TGTGCCAGCTCACCACCGGAGACTAGCAGACGCACAGATACGCAGTATTTT. It encodes CASSPPETSRRTDTQYF. Looking up the rest from reference TRBV18 and TRBJ2-3 gives the full variable domain: NAGVMQNPRHLVRRRGQEARLRCSPMKGHSHVYWYRQLPEEGLKFMVYLQKENIIDESGMPKERFSAEFPKEGPSILRIQQVVRGDSAAYFCASSPPETSRRTDTQYFGPGTRLTVL.

The chain recombines TRBV7-6 with TRBJ1-3; TRBD1 is a possible D gene (5 bases). The CDR3 is 15 amino acids. V lost 2 bases and J lost 4, with 12 bases in between. Germline V gives CDR1 SGHVS, CDR2 FNYEAQ. CDR3 nucleotides: TGTGCCAGCAGCTTACACCCAGGGTCAGGAAACACCATATATTTT. It encodes CASSLHPGSGNTIYF.

The chain has TRBV11-2 and TRBJ2-7, with D tentatively TRBD2 (5 bases). The V gene's germline CDR1 is SGHAT and CDR2 FQNNGV. Trimming removed 1 base from V and 6 bases from J, with 19 bases in between. The CDR3 runs 16 residues. The CDR3 DNA reads TGTGCCAGCAGCTTAGTTGGTGGAGGTGTAGTGGGCGAGCAGTACTTC. This gives the protein CASSLVGGGVVGEQYF.

This chain connects TRBV6-5 to TRBJ1-5; no clear D. Germline values: CDR1 MNHEY, CDR2 SVGAGI. The V and J ends lost 0 bases and 5 bases respectively, with 8 bases between them. This CDR3 spans 14 amino acids. The CDR3 is CASSYSSVYQPQHF. The CDR3 region has the DNA TGTGCCAGCAGTTACTCCTCAGTCTATCAGCCCCAGCATTTT.

The chain joins TRBV30 to TRBJ1-6; D gene unclear. The germline V gene encodes CDR1 GTSNPN and CDR2 SVGIG (reference sequence). Deletions cut 1 base from V and 9 bases from J, with 10 bases between. CDR3 length: 13 amino acids. In DNA, the CDR3 is TGTGCCTGGAGTGGAGGAGTTTCTTCACCCCTCCACTTT. Its translation: CAWSGGVSSPLHF.

The chain carries TRBV7-2 and TRBJ2-3; maybe TRBD2 (7 bases). The V gene's germline CDR1 is SGHTA and CDR2 FQGNSA. V lost 5 bases and J 4 bases, leaving 13 bases between the germline ends. The CDR3 has 14 residues. CDR3 residues: CASSQRGGPDTQYF. In DNA, the CDR3 is TGTGCCAGCAGCCAAAGGGGGGGCCCAGATACGCAGTATTTT. Based on the CDR3 plus reference TRBV7-2 and TRBJ2-3, the full variable domain is GAGVSQSPSNKVTEKGKDVELRCDPISGHTALYWYRQSLGQGLEFLIYFQGNSAPDKSGLPSDRFSAERTGGSVSTLTIQRTQQEDSAVYLCASSQRGGPDTQYFGPGTRLTVL.

J is TRBJ1-5 and V is TRBV4-1, with TRBD1 matching over 7 bases. The CDR3 is made up of 15 amino acids. V shed 4 bases and J 4 bases; nucleotides not matched to a gene: 7. Germline V lookup: CDR1 MGHRA, CDR2 YSYEKL. CDR3 sequence (DNA): TGCGCCAGCAGCCCCACCCAGACAGGGAATCAGCCCCAGCATTTT. The encoded protein is CASSPTQTGNQPQHF.

This chain connects TRBV13 to TRBJ2-2; D is uncertain. Trimming shortened V by 2 bases and J by 7 bases, and 20 bases separated the two germline ends. The CDR3 is 17 amino acids. Looked up from germline, CDR1 is PRHDT and CDR2 is FYEKMQ (reference sequence). CDR3: CASSLLGPGRVGGELFF. CDR3 bases: TGTGCCAGCAGCTTACTGGGCCCTGGAAGAGTTGGCGGGGAGCTGTTTTTT.

The V and J genes are TRBV20-1 and TRBJ2-3; 7 nucleotides match TRBD2. Trimming took 3 bases from V and 2 from J; bases not matched to a gene: 5. The germline CDR1 and CDR2 sequences are DFQATT and SNEGSKA (reference sequence). This CDR3 is 14 amino acids long. The DNA for the CDR3 is TGCAGTGCTAGTAAGGCGGGAGACACAGATACGCAGTATTTT. It yields the protein CSASKAGDTDTQYF.

The J gene is TRBJ1-6, the V gene TRBV5-1; tentatively, D is TRBD1 (5 bases). The CDR3 runs to 15 residues. The V gene lost 0 bases and the J gene lost 7 bases, with 11 bases spanning the gap. Germline CDR1 reads SGHRS; CDR2 reads YFSETQ. The CDR3 DNA follows: TGCGCCAGCAGCTTGGGACAGCTGCAGAATTCACCCCTCCACTTT. Translated, it gives CASSLGQLQNSPLHF.

This rearrangement joins TRBV15 to TRBJ1-4, with D uncertain. V was clipped by 3 bases and J by 8 bases, with 25 bases between them. Germline V gene lookup returns CDR1 LNHNV and CDR2 YYDKDF (reference sequence). This CDR3 spans 18 amino acids. CDR3 nucleotide sequence: TGTGCCACCAGCAGGGGCGCGGGGAACTCAGCCGAAAGGGAAAAACTGTTTTTT. Translating it yields CATSRGAGNSAEREKLFF.

The chain recombines TRBV13 with TRBJ1-6; tentatively, D is TRBD1 (5 bases). CDR3 size: 14 residues. The V gene's germline CDR1 is PRHDT and CDR2 FYEKMQ (reference sequence). Trimming left V 3 bases short and J 8 bases short, with 11 bases between. DNA for the CDR3: TGTGCCAGCAGCTTTCGGCAGGGATATTCACCCCTCCACTTT. The encoded protein is CASSFRQGYSPLHF.

The table lists this clone with a count of one. The V and J genes are TRBV6-5 and TRBJ1-6, with D tentatively TRBD1 (5 bases). The V gene lost 5 bases and the J gene lost 15 bases, with 17 bases spanning the gap. This CDR3 has 13 residues. CDR1 is MNHEY and CDR2 is SVGAGI in the germline V gene. CDR3 sequence reads: CASSHPDSLNLHF. CDR3 DNA sequence: TGTGCCAGCAGTCACCCCGACAGCCTAAACCTCCACTTT.

J is TRBJ1-3 and V is TRBV20-1; weak D call: TRBD1 (5 bases). V lost 3 bases, J lost 0 bases, and 9 bases lay in between. Germline CDR1 DFQATT, CDR2 SNEGSKA (reference sequence). CDR3 length: 14 residues. CDR3: CSASKDNSGNTIYF. The CDR3 DNA is TGCAGTGCTAGTAAGGACAACTCTGGAAACACCATATATTTT.

The chain combines TRBV18 with TRBJ2-7; 9 bases match TRBD2. Germline V gene data show CDR1 as KGHSH and CDR2 as LQKENI. This CDR3 has 16 amino acids. Trimming removed 2 bases from V and 5 bases from J; junction bases left unmatched: 10. CDR3 residues: CASSPDGRGGSNEQYF. The CDR3 DNA sequence: TGTGCCAGCTCACCAGATGGGCGGGGGGGCTCTAACGAGCAGTACTTC.

The rearrangement joins TRBV28 to TRBJ2-1, with a possible D match to TRBD2 (7 bases). V was cut by 6 bases and J by 4 bases, with 13 bases left in between. Germline assignment: CDR1 MDHEN and CDR2 SYDVKM. The CDR3 totals 14 residues. This chain's CDR3 is CASRPGGGYNEQFF. For the CDR3, the DNA is TGTGCCAGCAGGCCGGGGGGCGGTTACAATGAGCAGTTCTTC.

V gene TRBV10-3 combines with J gene TRBJ1-2; 8 nucleotides line up with TRBD1. The CDR3 is 14 amino acids. The junction had 5 bases not matched to a gene; V was cut back by 6 bases and J by 2 bases. Germline V gives CDR1 ENHRY, CDR2 SYGVKD. Written as DNA, the CDR3 is TGTGCCATCAGCCTTGGACAGGGAAACTATGGCTACACCTTC. It is translated as CAISLGQGNYGYTF.

The chain recombines TRBV4-2 with TRBJ2-2, with D possibly TRBD1 on 6 matching bases. Trimming cost V 0 bases and J 4 bases, with 12 bases left between them. Germline CDR1 is LGHNA and CDR2 is YNFKEQ. The CDR3 runs to 16 residues. DNA of the CDR3: TGTGCCAGCAGCCAAGAGTTGGGGGCGGGCACCGGGGAGCTGTTTTTT. Protein: CASSQELGAGTGELFF.

The count of this clone is one. Written as DNA, the CDR3 is TGTGCCAGCAGAGGAGCAGACTATGGCTACACCTTC. Translating it yields CASRGADYGYTF. The chain is built from TRBV2 and TRBJ1-2; unclear D gene. The V and J ends lost 6 bases and 3 bases respectively, with 8 bases between them. CDR1 is SNHLY and CDR2 is FYNNEI in the germline V gene. The CDR3 contains 12 residues.

In nucleotides, the CDR3 is TGTGCCAGCAGCTTTTCTAGCGGGATTCAAGATGAGCAGTTCTTC. Its translation: CASSFSSGIQDEQFF. The genes are TRBV7-9 and TRBJ2-1, with TRBD2 matching 9 bases. Germline-derived CDR1 and CDR2 are SEHNR and FQNEAQ (reference sequence). Losses at the gene ends were 3 bases for V and 8 bases for J; bases not matched to a gene: 8. The CDR3 consists of 15 residues.

The rearrangement links TRBV5-1 to TRBJ1-3; TRBD1 matches 7 bases. The junction had 7 bases not matched to a gene; V was cut back by 3 bases and J by 4 bases. The germline V gene encodes CDR1 SGHRS and CDR2 YFSETQ. This CDR3 is built from 15 residues. The CDR3 region is CASSWAGTEGNTIYF. The CDR3 nucleotides are TGCGCCAGCAGCTGGGCCGGGACAGAAGGAAACACCATATATTTT.

The chain couples TRBV28 to TRBJ1-5; unclear D gene. With 6 bases removed from V and 6 bases from J, the gap between germline ends came to 18 bases. In germline, CDR1 is MDHEN, CDR2 SYDVKM. The CDR3 has 15 residues. CDR3 loop: CASSNHHSLPQPQHF. The DNA for the CDR3 is TGTGCCAGCAGCAACCATCACAGTTTACCTCAGCCCCAGCATTTT.

The gene calls are TRBV24-1 and TRBJ1-4; no clear D. The V end lost 3 bases, the J end lost 8 bases, and 15 bases lay between the germline ends. CDR1 and CDR2 from the germline V gene are KGHDR and SFDVKD. There are 15 residues in the CDR3. This CDR3 is CATSDARFRYEKLFF. CDR3 DNA: TGTGCCACCAGTGATGCGAGGTTTCGGTACGAAAAACTGTTTTTT.